A selection of T cell receptor beta chains follows, all from one sample in a study of blood T cell repertoires in COVID-19. This table comes from immunoSEQ multiplex PCR, and its TCRdb copy is limited to in-frame clones, with some not included. The sample lists 650,000 to 800,000 clones, around 90% occurring once. Input material: peripheral blood. These receptors were obtained from a woman younger than 35 with acute or convalescent COVID-19. CDR3s include the opening cysteine and the closing phenylalanine or tryptophan. Fields, in order: V gene, clone size, J gene, D gene, CDR3 DNA, CDR3 protein. D genes are given only for firm matches. Only some rows state a clone size, as once, few, many or a class for expanded clones.

V: TRBV7-9
size: NA
J: TRBJ1-2
D: NA
DNA: TGTGCCAGCAGCTTAGGACACATAAGTGGCTACACCTTC
CDR3: CASSLGHISGYTF

V: TRBV2
size: NA
J: TRBJ2-7
D: TRBD1
DNA: TGTGCCAGCAGGCAGGGGGCTACTACCTACGAGCAGTACTTC
CDR3: CASRQGATTYEQYF

V: TRBV27
size: NA
J: TRBJ2-1
D: TRBD2
DNA: TGTGCCAGCAGTTTATTATCTGTGCGGGGGGGATACAATGAGCAGTTCTTC
CDR3: CASSLLSVRGGYNEQFF

V: TRBV19
size: NA
J: TRBJ1-3
D: NA
DNA: TGTGCCAGTAGTCCTACAGGACGCCTCTCTGGAAACACCATATATTTT
CDR3: CASSPTGRLSGNTIYF

V: TRBV10-3
size: NA
J: TRBJ1-5
D: TRBD1
DNA: TGTGCCATCAGTGATAGAGACAGGGAGGGCAATCAGCCCCAGCATTTT
CDR3: CAISDRDREGNQPQHF

V: TRBV14
size: NA
J: TRBJ1-1
D: TRBD1
DNA: TGTGCCAGCAGAGGACAGGGGGCTTCGGAAGCTTTCTTT
CDR3: CASRGQGASEAFF

V: TRBV7-8
size: NA
J: TRBJ2-3
D: TRBD2
DNA: TGTGCCAGCAGCCCGACTAGCGGGGGGATTAGCACAGATACGCAGTATTTT
CDR3: CASSPTSGGISTDTQYF

V: TRBV19
size: NA
J: TRBJ1-5
D: NA
DNA: TGTGCCAGTAGTATAAGAACGACAGTTAATCAGCCCCAGCATTTT
CDR3: CASSIRTTVNQPQHF

V: TRBV2
size: NA
J: TRBJ2-7
D: NA
DNA: TGTGCCAGCAGTACGAGTTACGAGCAGTACTTC
CDR3: CASSTSYEQYF

V: TRBV4-1
size: once
J: TRBJ1-1
D: NA
DNA: TGCGCCAGCAGCCTGGGGACAGAAGCTTTCTTT
CDR3: CASSLGTEAFF

V: TRBV19
size: once
J: TRBJ2-3
D: NA
DNA: TGTGCCAGTAGTATACGGGGGAGCACAGATACGCAGTATTTT
CDR3: CASSIRGSTDTQYF

V: TRBV4-1
size: NA
J: TRBJ2-3
D: NA
DNA: TGCGCCAGCAGCCCGACAGTGGAGGATACGCAGTATTTT
CDR3: CASSPTVEDTQYF

V: TRBV7-9
size: NA
J: TRBJ2-5
D: TRBD1
DNA: TGTGCCAGCTTAGTAGTGGACAGGGAGATCGAGACCCAGTACTTC
CDR3: CASLVVDREIETQYF

V: TRBV23-1
size: NA
J: TRBJ1-5
D: TRBD1
DNA: TGCGCCAGCAGTCTCCGGGACAGGGGGTCAGCGAGCAATCAGCCCCAGCATTTT
CDR3: CASSLRDRGSASNQPQHF

V: TRBV6-5
size: once
J: TRBJ1-2
D: NA
DNA: TGTGCCAGCAGTTACTGGGCGGGCGGCTACACCTTC
CDR3: CASSYWAGGYTF

V: TRBV15
size: NA
J: TRBJ2-7
D: TRBD2
DNA: TGTGCCACCAGCAGGTGGACTAGCGGGGGCCCGCGAGGGGGGCAGTACTTC
CDR3: CATSRWTSGGPRGGQYF

V: TRBV7-7
size: NA
J: TRBJ1-5
D: TRBD1
DNA: TGTGCCAGCAGCCGTGGACAGGGGGTTTCTCAGCCCCAGCATTTT
CDR3: CASSRGQGVSQPQHF

V: TRBV9
size: NA
J: TRBJ2-1
D: NA
DNA: TGTGCCAGCAGCCTCAGTGGGGGGGGCCGATACAATGAGCAGTTCTTC
CDR3: CASSLSGGGRYNEQFF

V: TRBV6-5
size: NA
J: TRBJ1-1
D: NA
DNA: TGTGCCAGCAGTTACTCGAGAGATTTGAACACTGAAGCTTTCTTT
CDR3: CASSYSRDLNTEAFF

V: TRBV4-2
size: NA
J: TRBJ1-3
D: NA
DNA: TGTGCCAGCAGCCAAGCCGGAGGCACCATATATTTT
CDR3: CASSQAGGTIYF

V: TRBV6-5
size: once
J: TRBJ2-7
D: NA
DNA: TGTGCCAGCAGTTACTCGACTAGGGGCTACGAGCAGTACTTC
CDR3: CASSYSTRGYEQYF

V: TRBV5-1
size: NA
J: TRBJ1-2
D: NA
DNA: TGCGCCAGCAGTAGCGCCAGGGGCCCGAACTATGGCTACACCTTC
CDR3: CASSSARGPNYGYTF

V: TRBV6-5
size: NA
J: TRBJ1-5
D: NA
DNA: TGTGCCAGCAGTTACCCCGGGACAATGGGTCAGCCCCAGCATTTT
CDR3: CASSYPGTMGQPQHF

V: TRBV12-3/TRBV12-4
size: NA
J: TRBJ2-4
D: NA
DNA: TGTGCCAGCAGTTCCCCTTCAGGAAACATTCAGTACTTC
CDR3: CASSSPSGNIQYF

V: TRBV3-1/TRBV3-2
size: once
J: TRBJ1-1
D: TRBD1
DNA: TGTGCCAGCAGCCCAAGACAGGGCCTCCCTATGAACACTGAAGCTTTCTTT
CDR3: CASSPRQGLPMNTEAFF

V: TRBV7-2
size: once
J: TRBJ1-3
D: NA
DNA: TGTGCCAGCAGCTTAGGACTCGGGGGTATGGGTGGAAACACCATATATTTT
CDR3: CASSLGLGGMGGNTIYF

V: TRBV7-9
size: NA
J: TRBJ2-1
D: TRBD1
DNA: TGTGCCAGCAGCTTAGGGTACTCTTGGACAGGGCATGAGCAGTTCTTC
CDR3: CASSLGYSWTGHEQFF

V: TRBV9
size: NA
J: TRBJ1-1
D: TRBD1
DNA: TGTGCCAGCAGCCCCCCCGGGACAGGGCTGAACACTGAAGCTTTCTTT
CDR3: CASSPPGTGLNTEAFF

V: TRBV5-6
size: few
J: TRBJ1-2
D: TRBD1
DNA: TGTGCCAGCAGCTTGGGACAGGGGAACTATGGCTACACCTTC
CDR3: CASSLGQGNYGYTF

V: TRBV5-1
size: NA
J: TRBJ2-7
D: NA
DNA: TGCGCCAGCAGCTTTGGACAGCCCTTGGTGGAGCAGTACTTC
CDR3: CASSFGQPLVEQYF

V: TRBV5-1
size: NA
J: TRBJ1-1
D: NA
DNA: TGCGCCAGCAGCTTCGGTCAGGGCACCACTGAAGCTTTCTTT
CDR3: CASSFGQGTTEAFF

V: TRBV6-2/TRBV6-3
size: once
J: TRBJ2-7
D: NA
DNA: TGTGCCAGCAGTTACTCCAAGCGTCAGCTGTACGAGCAGTACTTC
CDR3: CASSYSKRQLYEQYF

V: TRBV21-1
size: NA
J: TRBJ1-6
D: NA
DNA: TGTGCCAGCAGCACCGGAGAAAAAAATAATTCACCCCTCCACTTT
CDR3: CASSTGEKNNSPLHF

V: TRBV6-5
size: NA
J: TRBJ1-2
D: NA
DNA: TGTGCCAGCAGTTACTCTGGGGCTAGGAACTATGGCTACACCTTC
CDR3: CASSYSGARNYGYTF

V: TRBV3-1/TRBV3-2
size: once
J: TRBJ2-7
D: NA
DNA: TGTGCCAGCAGCCAAGATTTGAGTACCTACGAGCAGTACTTC
CDR3: CASSQDLSTYEQYF

V: TRBV5-8
size: NA
J: TRBJ1-1
D: NA
DNA: TGTGCCAGCAGCTTGGAAGGGGAGGATGAAGCTTTCTTT
CDR3: CASSLEGEDEAFF

V: TRBV9
size: NA
J: TRBJ2-1
D: NA
DNA: TGTGCCAGCAGCGTAGCCCAGGCCTACAATGAGCAGTTCTTC
CDR3: CASSVAQAYNEQFF

V: TRBV19
size: NA
J: TRBJ2-5
D: NA
DNA: TGTGCCAGTAGTATATCCCAGTGGTTCGATACCGAGACCCAGTACTTC
CDR3: CASSISQWFDTETQYF

V: TRBV7-2
size: NA
J: TRBJ2-2
D: TRBD2
DNA: TGTGCCAGCAGCTTCCAGCGGGGGGCGACCGGGGAGCTGTTTTTT
CDR3: CASSFQRGATGELFF

V: TRBV10-3
size: NA
J: TRBJ1-1
D: NA
DNA: TGTGCCATCAGTGATATCCCGGTGCACACTGAAGCTTTCTTT
CDR3: CAISDIPVHTEAFF

V: TRBV2
size: once
J: TRBJ2-5
D: TRBD1
DNA: TGTGCCAGCAGTCTTAGACAGGGGGCGCAAGAGACCCAGTACTTC
CDR3: CASSLRQGAQETQYF

V: TRBV29-1
size: NA
J: TRBJ1-2
D: NA
DNA: TGCAGCGTTCACCCAGGGTATGGCTACACCTTC
CDR3: CSVHPGYGYTF

V: TRBV3-1/TRBV3-2
size: NA
J: TRBJ1-1
D: NA
DNA: TGTGCCAGCAGACAAGTAGGGCGGGTATACACTGAAGCTTTCTTT
CDR3: CASRQVGRVYTEAFF

V: TRBV5-1
size: NA
J: TRBJ2-7
D: TRBD1
DNA: TGCGCCAGCAGTCCGGGACAGGGGGCGAGGGAGCAGTACTTC
CDR3: CASSPGQGAREQYF

V: TRBV28
size: NA
J: TRBJ1-6
D: TRBD1
DNA: TGTGCCAGCAGTATAGACAGGGTCAATTCACCCCTCCACTTT
CDR3: CASSIDRVNSPLHF

V: TRBV30
size: NA
J: TRBJ2-2
D: NA
DNA: TGTGCTCGACAGGTCAACACCGGGGAGCTGTTTTTT
CDR3: CARQVNTGELFF

V: TRBV4-3
size: NA
J: TRBJ2-7
D: NA
DNA: TGCGCCAGCAGCCAATACAGAAGCTACGAGCAGTACTTC
CDR3: CASSQYRSYEQYF

V: TRBV19
size: NA
J: TRBJ1-1
D: NA
DNA: TGTGCCAGTAGATGGACAGTTGAAGCTTTCTTT
CDR3: CASRWTVEAFF

V: TRBV19
size: NA
J: TRBJ1-1
D: NA
DNA: TGTGCCAGTACCCCGGAAAGGGGGTGGGACACTGAAGCTTTCTTT
CDR3: CASTPERGWDTEAFF

V: TRBV30
size: NA
J: TRBJ1-5
D: TRBD1
DNA: TGTGCCTGGAGTGTAGGGACAGGGGGGCAGCCCCAGCATTTT
CDR3: CAWSVGTGGQPQHF

V: TRBV6-5
size: NA
J: TRBJ1-1
D: NA
DNA: TGTGCCAGCAGCGCACAGACCCTGAGCACTGAAGCTTTCTTT
CDR3: CASSAQTLSTEAFF